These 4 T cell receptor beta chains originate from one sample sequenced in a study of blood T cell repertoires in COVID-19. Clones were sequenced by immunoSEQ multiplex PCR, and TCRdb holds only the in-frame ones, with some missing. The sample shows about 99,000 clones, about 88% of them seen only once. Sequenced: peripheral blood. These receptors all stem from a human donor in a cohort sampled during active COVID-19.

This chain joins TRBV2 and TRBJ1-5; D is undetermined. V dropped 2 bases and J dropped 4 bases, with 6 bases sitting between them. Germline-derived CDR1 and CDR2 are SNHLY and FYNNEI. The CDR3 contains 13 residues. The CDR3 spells CASSELSNQPQHF. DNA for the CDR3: TGTGCCAGCAGTGAATTGTCTAATCAGCCCCAGCATTTT.

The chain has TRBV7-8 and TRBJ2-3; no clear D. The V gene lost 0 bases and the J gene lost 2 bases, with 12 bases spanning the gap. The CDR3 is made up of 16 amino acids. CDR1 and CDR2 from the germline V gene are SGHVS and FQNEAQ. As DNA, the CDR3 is TGTGCCAGCAGCTTAGCGCGAAGATTTATCACAGATACGCAGTATTTT. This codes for CASSLARRFITDTQYF.

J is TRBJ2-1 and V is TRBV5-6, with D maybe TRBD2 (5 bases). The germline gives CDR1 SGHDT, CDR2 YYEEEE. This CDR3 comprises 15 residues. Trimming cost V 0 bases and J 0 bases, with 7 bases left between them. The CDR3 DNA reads TGTGCCAGCAGCTTGGTTGGGAGCTCCTACAATGAGCAGTTCTTC. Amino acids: CASSLVGSSYNEQFF. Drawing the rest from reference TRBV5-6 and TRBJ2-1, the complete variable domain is DAGVTQSPTHLIKTRGQQVTLRCSPKSGHDTVSWYQQALGQGPQFIFQYYEEEERQRGNFPDRFSGHQFPNYSSELNVNALLLGDSALYLCASSLVGSSYNEQFFGPGTRLTVL.

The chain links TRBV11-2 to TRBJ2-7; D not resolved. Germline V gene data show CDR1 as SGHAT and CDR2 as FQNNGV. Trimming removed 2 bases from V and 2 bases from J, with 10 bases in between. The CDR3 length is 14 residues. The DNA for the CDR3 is TGTGCCAGCAGCTTAACCAGGTCGGCCTACGAGCAGTACTTC. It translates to CASSLTRSAYEQYF.